These T cell receptor beta chains were read from a single sample in a study of shared clonotypes between healthy human individuals. Here immunoSEQ multiplex PCR was the method, and the copy in TCRdb shows in-frame clones only, minus some. Of about 490,000 clones listed, roughly 80% are singletons. Material for sequencing was PBMCs. Receptors were obtained from a woman in her forties in good health. Some clones in this sample may be carry-over from other donors' samples. Both conserved end residues are part of each CDR3. A D gene is named only where the DNA matches it firmly. Where a row states a size, it is once, few, many or the class of an expanded clone; other rows omit it.

v_gene: TRBV7-9
d_gene: .
j_gene: TRBJ2-2
abundance: .
CDR3aa: CASSLGAFMNTGELFF
CDR3nt: TGTGCCAGCAGCTTAGGGGCCTTCATGAACACCGGGGAGCTGTTTTTT

v_gene: TRBV7-2
d_gene: .
j_gene: TRBJ1-5
abundance: .
CDR3aa: CASSLGAGVGNQPQHF
CDR3nt: TGTGCCAGCAGCTTAGGAGCTGGGGTCGGCAATCAGCCCCAGCATTTT

v_gene: TRBV5-1
d_gene: .
j_gene: TRBJ2-5
abundance: few
CDR3aa: CASSLGPGETQYF
CDR3nt: TGCGCCAGCAGCTTGGGGCCAGGGGAGACCCAGTACTTC

v_gene: TRBV29-1
d_gene: TRBD1
j_gene: TRBJ2-2
abundance: many
CDR3aa: CSVGTGGNTGELFF
CDR3nt: TGCAGCGTCGGGACAGGGGGGAACACCGGGGAGCTGTTTTTT

v_gene: TRBV5-1
d_gene: .
j_gene: TRBJ2-7
abundance: .
CDR3aa: CASSLSSASSYEQYF
CDR3nt: TGCGCCAGCAGCTTGTCTTCGGCGAGCTCCTACGAGCAGTACTTC

v_gene: TRBV11-3
d_gene: .
j_gene: TRBJ2-2
abundance: .
CDR3aa: CASSLDGRAELFF
CDR3nt: TGTGCCAGCAGCTTAGACGGCAGGGCCGAGCTGTTTTTT

v_gene: TRBV6-5
d_gene: .
j_gene: TRBJ1-1
abundance: once
CDR3aa: CATHTGGNTEAFF
CDR3nt: TGTGCCACACACACCGGGGGCAACACTGAAGCTTTCTTT

v_gene: TRBV11-2
d_gene: TRBD2
j_gene: TRBJ2-2
abundance: .
CDR3aa: CASSKLREEAGELFF
CDR3nt: TGTGCCAGCAGCAAACTCCGGGAGGAGGCCGGGGAGCTGTTTTTT

v_gene: TRBV9
d_gene: TRBD1
j_gene: TRBJ2-1
abundance: .
CDR3aa: CASSHLGTGSYNEQFF
CDR3nt: TGTGCCAGCAGCCATTTGGGGACAGGTTCCTACAATGAGCAGTTCTTC

v_gene: TRBV19
d_gene: TRBD1
j_gene: TRBJ1-1
abundance: .
CDR3aa: CASNTGTGFPEAFF
CDR3nt: TGTGCCAGTAACACCGGGACAGGGTTCCCTGAAGCTTTCTTT

v_gene: TRBV5-1
d_gene: .
j_gene: TRBJ2-2
abundance: .
CDR3aa: CASSPADRLNTGELFF
CDR3nt: TGCGCCAGCAGCCCCGCCGACAGACTAAACACCGGGGAGCTGTTTTTT

v_gene: TRBV4-2
d_gene: TRBD1
j_gene: TRBJ2-4
abundance: .
CDR3aa: CASSQGQAAKNIQYF
CDR3nt: TGTGCCAGCAGCCAGGGACAGGCGGCCAAAAACATTCAGTACTTC

v_gene: TRBV18
d_gene: TRBD2
j_gene: TRBJ2-3
abundance: .
CDR3aa: CASSPLASGRGRTDTQYF
CDR3nt: TGTGCCAGCTCACCTCTGGCTAGCGGGAGGGGACGTACAGATACGCAGTATTTT

v_gene: TRBV7-3
d_gene: TRBD2
j_gene: TRBJ2-2
abundance: .
CDR3aa: CASSLGAGNTGELFF
CDR3nt: TGTGCCAGCAGCTTGGGAGCGGGAAACACCGGGGAGCTGTTTTTT